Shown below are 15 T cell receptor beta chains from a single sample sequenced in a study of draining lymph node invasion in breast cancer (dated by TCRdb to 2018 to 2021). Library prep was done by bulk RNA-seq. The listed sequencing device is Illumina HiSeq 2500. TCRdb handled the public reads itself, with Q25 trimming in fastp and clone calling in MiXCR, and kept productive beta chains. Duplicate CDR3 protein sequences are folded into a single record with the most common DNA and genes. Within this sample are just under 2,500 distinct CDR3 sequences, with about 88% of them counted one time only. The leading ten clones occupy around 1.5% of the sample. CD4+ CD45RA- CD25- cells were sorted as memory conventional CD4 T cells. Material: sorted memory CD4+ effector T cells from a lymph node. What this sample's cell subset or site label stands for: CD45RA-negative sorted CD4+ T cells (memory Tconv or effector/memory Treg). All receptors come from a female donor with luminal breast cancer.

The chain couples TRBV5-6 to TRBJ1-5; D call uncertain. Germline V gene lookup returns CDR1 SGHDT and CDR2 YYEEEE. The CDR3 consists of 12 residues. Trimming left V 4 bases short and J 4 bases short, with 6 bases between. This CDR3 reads CASSVLNQPQHF. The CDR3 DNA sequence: TGTGCCAGCAGCGTACTAAATCAGCCCCAGCATTTT.

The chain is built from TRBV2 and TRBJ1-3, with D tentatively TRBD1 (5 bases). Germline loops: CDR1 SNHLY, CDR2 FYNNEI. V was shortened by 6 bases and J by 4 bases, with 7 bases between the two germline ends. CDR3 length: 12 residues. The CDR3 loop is CASRGDGNTIYF. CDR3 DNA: TGTGCCAGCAGGGGGGACGGAAACACCATATATTTT.

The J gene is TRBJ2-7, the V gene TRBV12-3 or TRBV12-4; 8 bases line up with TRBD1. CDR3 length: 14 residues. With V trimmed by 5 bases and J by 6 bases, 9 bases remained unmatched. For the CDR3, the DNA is TGTGCCAGCAGTAACTTCGACAGGGGTTCCGAGCAGTACGTC. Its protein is CASSNFDRGSEQYV.

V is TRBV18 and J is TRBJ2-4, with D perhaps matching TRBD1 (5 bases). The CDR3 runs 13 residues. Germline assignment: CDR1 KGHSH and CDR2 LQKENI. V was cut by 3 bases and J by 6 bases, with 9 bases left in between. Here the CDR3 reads CASSPEQGNIQYF. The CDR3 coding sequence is TGTGCCAGCTCACCCGAGCAGGGAAACATTCAGTACTTC.

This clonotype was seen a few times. The CDR3 is CASSHITRQGSPEQFF. CDR3 bases: TGTGCCAGCAGCCACATAACCCGACAGGGAAGCCCTGAGCAGTTCTTC. The chain has TRBV3-1 and TRBJ2-1; 7 bases are shared with TRBD1. V lost 3 bases and J lost 9; bases outside the gene matches: 14. There are 16 residues in the CDR3. The germline V gene has CDR1 LGHDT and CDR2 YNNKEL (reference sequence).

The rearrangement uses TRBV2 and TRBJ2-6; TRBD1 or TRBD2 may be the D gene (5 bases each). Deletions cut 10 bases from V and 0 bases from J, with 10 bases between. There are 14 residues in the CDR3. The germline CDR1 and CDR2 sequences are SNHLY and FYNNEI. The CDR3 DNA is TGTGCCACCCGGGGCAACTCTGGGGCCAACGTCCTGACTTTC. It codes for CATRGNSGANVLTF.

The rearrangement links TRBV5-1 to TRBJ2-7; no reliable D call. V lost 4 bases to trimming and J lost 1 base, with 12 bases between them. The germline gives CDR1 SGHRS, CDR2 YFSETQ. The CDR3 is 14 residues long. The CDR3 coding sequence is TGCGCCAGCAGCGACGGAAGGAATTCCTACGAGCAGTACGTC. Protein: CASSDGRNSYEQYV.

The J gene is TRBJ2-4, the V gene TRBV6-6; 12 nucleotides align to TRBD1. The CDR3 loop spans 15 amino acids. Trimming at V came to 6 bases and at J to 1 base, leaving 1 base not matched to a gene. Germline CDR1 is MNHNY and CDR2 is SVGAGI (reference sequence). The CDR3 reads CASRGQGAAKNIQYF. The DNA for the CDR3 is TGTGCCAGCAGGGGACAGGGGGCTGCCAAAAACATTCAGTACTTC.

The CDR3 region is CASSLGRGDGYTF. DNA of the CDR3: TGTGCCAGCAGCTTAGGCAGGGGCGATGGCTACACCTTC. J is TRBJ1-2 and V is TRBV7-3, with D maybe TRBD1 (6 bases). This CDR3 has 13 residues. Per germline, CDR1 SGHTA and CDR2 FQGTGA. V shed 2 bases and J shed 6 bases, with 10 bases lying between them. Full variable domain (rest looked up from reference TRBV7-3 and TRBJ1-2): GAGVSQTPSNKVTEKGKYVELRCDPISGHTALYWYRQSLGQGPEFLIYFQGTGAADDSGLPNDRFFAVRPEGSVSTLKIQRTERGDSAVYLCASSLGRGDGYTFGSGTRLTVV.

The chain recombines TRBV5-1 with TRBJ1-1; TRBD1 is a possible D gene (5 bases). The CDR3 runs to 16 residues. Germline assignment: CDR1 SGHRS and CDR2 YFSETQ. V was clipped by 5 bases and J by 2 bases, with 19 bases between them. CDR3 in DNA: TGCGCCAGCAGGCCGACTCCGGGACGCGGAAACACTGAAGCTTTCTTT. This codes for CASRPTPGRGNTEAFF.

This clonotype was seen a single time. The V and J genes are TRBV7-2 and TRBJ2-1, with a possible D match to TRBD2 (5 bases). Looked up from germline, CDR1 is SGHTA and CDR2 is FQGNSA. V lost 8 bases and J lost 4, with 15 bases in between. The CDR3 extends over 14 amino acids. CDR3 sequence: CASASGVRYNEQFF. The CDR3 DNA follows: TGTGCCAGCGCATCCGGGGTGAGGTACAATGAGCAGTTCTTC.

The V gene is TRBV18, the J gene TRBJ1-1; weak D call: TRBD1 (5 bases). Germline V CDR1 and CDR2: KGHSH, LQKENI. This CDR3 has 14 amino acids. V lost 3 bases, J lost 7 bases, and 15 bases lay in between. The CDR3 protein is CASSPPTGTDEAFF. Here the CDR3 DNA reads TGTGCCAGCTCACCCCCGACCGGGACGGATGAAGCTTTCTTT.

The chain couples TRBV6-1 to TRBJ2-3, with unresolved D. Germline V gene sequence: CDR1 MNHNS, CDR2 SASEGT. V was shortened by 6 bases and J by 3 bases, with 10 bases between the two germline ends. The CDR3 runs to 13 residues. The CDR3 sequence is CASRSDSTDTQYF. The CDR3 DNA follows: TGTGCCAGCAGGTCCGACTCTACAGATACGCAGTATTTT.

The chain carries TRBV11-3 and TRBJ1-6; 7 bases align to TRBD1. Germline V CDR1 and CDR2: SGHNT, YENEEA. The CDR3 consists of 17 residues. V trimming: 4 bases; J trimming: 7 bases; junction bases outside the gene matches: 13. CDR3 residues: CASSSVGIGGVNSPLHF. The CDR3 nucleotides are TGTGCCAGCAGCTCAGTGGGAATAGGGGGCGTCAATTCACCCCTCCACTTT.

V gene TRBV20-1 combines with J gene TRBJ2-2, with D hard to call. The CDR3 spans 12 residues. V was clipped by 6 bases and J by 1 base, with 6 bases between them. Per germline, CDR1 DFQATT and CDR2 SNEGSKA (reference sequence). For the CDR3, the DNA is TGCAGTGCCTTGGGGAACACCGGGGAGCTGTTTTTT. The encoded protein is CSALGNTGELFF.